This T cell receptor beta chain derives from a study of blood T cell repertoires in COVID-19. Study at large: The United States, Italy and Spain were the sources of the acute and convalescent COVID-19 samples.

Germline V gives CDR1 LGHDT, CDR2 YNNKEL (reference sequence). With 0 bases removed from V and 4 bases from J, the gap between germline ends came to 24 bases. The CDR3 sequence is 19 residues long. Assay: immunoSEQ multiplex PCR; the TCRdb copy retains only in-frame clones and omits some. The repertoire holds 180,000 or so clones, around 86% seen once, with 0.99% in the top ten. The source material was peripheral blood. The chain carries TRBV3-1 (or the pseudogene TRBV3-2) and TRBJ1-2, with D unresolved. The TCR originated in a man younger than 30 with acute or convalescent COVID-19. The chain's CDR3 is CASSQDLFGSSGLFYGYTF. CDR3 in DNA: TGTGCCAGCAGCCAAGATTTGTTCGGGTCTAGCGGCCTATTCTATGGCTACACCTTC.